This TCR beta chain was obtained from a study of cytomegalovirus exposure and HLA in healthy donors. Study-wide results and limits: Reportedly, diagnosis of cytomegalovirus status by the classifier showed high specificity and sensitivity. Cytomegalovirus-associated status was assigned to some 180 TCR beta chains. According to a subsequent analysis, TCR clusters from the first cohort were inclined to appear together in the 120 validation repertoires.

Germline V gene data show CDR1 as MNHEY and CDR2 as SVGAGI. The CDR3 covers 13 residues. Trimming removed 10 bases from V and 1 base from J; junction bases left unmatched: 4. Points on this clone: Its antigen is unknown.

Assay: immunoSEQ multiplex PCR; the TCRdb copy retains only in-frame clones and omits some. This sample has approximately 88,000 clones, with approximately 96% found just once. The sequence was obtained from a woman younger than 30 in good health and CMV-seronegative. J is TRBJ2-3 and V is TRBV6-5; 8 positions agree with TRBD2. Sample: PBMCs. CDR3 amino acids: CATKTSGTDTQYF. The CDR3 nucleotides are TGTGCCACCAAGACTAGCGGCACAGATACGCAGTATTTT.